This T cell receptor beta chain appears in the sequencing data of a study of T-cell reconstitution after alpha-beta-depleted transplantation in children. Study-wide results and caveats: It was newly produced T cells that mostly accounted for T-cell counts and diversity one year after transplant. Some patients showed high day-60 TCRbeta diversity, which derived from surviving recipient T cells and thymic progenitors. At around two months after transplant, the alpha-beta T cells were reportedly derived from several hundred expanded clones that came from non-depleted graft cells.

As regards this clonotype: Antigen: not known.

Germline lookup yields CDR1 SGHVS and CDR2 FNYEAQ. V shed 5 bases and J 8 bases; nucleotides not matched to a gene: 7. The CDR3 runs to 14 residues. Researchers prepared the TCRbeta library using unique molecular identifiers, the study reports. TCRdb re-analysed the PCR reads in MiXCR, keeping a single row per CDR3 protein. The table includes 440,000 or so distinct CDR3 sequences, around 46% detected once. This chain links TRBV7-6 with TRBJ2-1; 9 nucleotides match TRBD2. This TCR was sampled from a girl aged 2 to 10 with aplastic anemia, due to receive a stem cell transplant. The sample was PBMCs, taken before TCRalphabeta/CD19-depleted stem cell transplant. The chain's CDR3 is CASSHSGRGYEQFF. CDR3 bases: TGTGCCAGCAGCCATAGCGGGAGAGGGTATGAGCAGTTCTTC.